The sequence of this T cell receptor beta chain was determined in a study of neoadjuvant anti-PD-1 for oral cavity cancer. Study overall: Before surgery, most patients got three to four biweekly 3 mg/kg nivolumab doses. Non-progressing patients received a fourth nivolumab dose near day 43, then surgery on days 50-56.

The sample's time point: after neoadjuvant nivolumab, at surgical resection. These oral cavity squamous cell carcinomas were HPV-negative and locally advanced. No culture or expansion preceded analysis of these blood cells. Germline CDR1 SGHRS, CDR2 YFSETQ. Trimming stripped 0 bases from V and 4 bases from J, with 12 bases between. This CDR3 contains 15 residues. Clones were read by immunoSEQ multiplex PCR, and TCRdb kept only the in-frame ones, dropping some. Of about 68,000 clones in the sample, roughly 84% were seen once. Material: PBMCs, obtained after nivolumab (anti-PD-1) treatment. This clonotype was sampled from a person aged 40 to 85 with oral cavity squamous cell carcinoma. This chain connects TRBV5-1 to TRBJ2-3; D possibly matches TRBD1 or TRBD2 (6 bases each). CDR3 protein: CASSLDGGRADTQYF. The CDR3 nucleotides read TGCGCCAGCAGCTTGGATGGGGGGCGGGCAGATACGCAGTATTTT. Full variable domain (missing parts from reference TRBV5-1 and TRBJ2-3): KAGVTQTPRYLIKTRGQQVTLSCSPISGHRSVSWYQQTPGQGLQFLFEYFSETQRNKGNFPGRFSGRQFSNSRSEMNVSTLELGDSALYLCASSLDGGRADTQYFGPGTRLTVL.